This entry lists 20 T cell receptor beta chains sequenced from one sample in a study of T cell responses to AZD1222 COVID-19 vaccine. Repertoires were generated with immunoSEQ multiplex PCR, while TCRdb's copy carries only in-frame clones and drops some. The sample lists approximately 130,000 clones, 93% occurring once. The sample here was peripheral blood, taken on day 0 of AZD1222 vaccination. The receptors stem from an adult in good health.

The V call is TRBV21-1, the J call TRBJ2-7; the table's TRBD2 call for D was not verified on the DNA. TRBV21-1 is marked as a pseudogene. This CDR3 is built from 19 residues. CDR3 coding DNA: TGTGCCAGCAGCATCCCGGGACTAGCGGTTCAATCCCTCGCCTACGAGCAGTACTTC. Residues: CASSIPGLAVQSLAYEQYF.

The CDR3 protein is CASSLAEGYQETQYF. CDR3 sequence (DNA): TGTGCCAGCAGCTTAGCCGAGGGGTACCAAGAGACCCAGTACTTC. V and J are TRBV7-9 and TRBJ2-5; D assignment may be TRBD1 or TRBD2 (5 bases each). CDR1 is SEHNR and CDR2 is FQNEAQ in the germline V gene (reference sequence). Trimming shortened V by 0 bases and J by 0 bases, and 8 bases separated the two germline ends. This CDR3 contains 15 residues.

CDR3 in amino acids: CASRRGNTIYF. CDR3 bases: TGTGCCAGCAGACGGGGAAACACCATATATTTT. The chain recombines TRBV6-5 with TRBJ1-3; D remains unclear. V was trimmed by 6 bases and J by 4 bases, leaving 4 bases between them. In germline, CDR1 is MNHEY, CDR2 SVGAGI. The CDR3 is made up of 11 amino acids.

The chain links TRBV27 to TRBJ2-2; 13 positions match TRBD2. The germline V gene has CDR1 MNHEY and CDR2 SMNVEV (reference sequence). The CDR3 is 17 residues long. The V gene end was trimmed by 6 bases and the J gene end by 0 bases; junction bases not matched to a gene: 4. The CDR3 DNA follows: TGTGCCAGCAGGGGACTAGCGGGGTTAGCGAACACCGGGGAGCTGTTTTTT. Its protein product is CASRGLAGLANTGELFF.

J is TRBJ1-2 and V is TRBV14; possibly TRBD1 for D (5 bases). The CDR3 contains 13 residues. Trimming took off 0 bases at V and 7 bases at J, with 9 bases between the two ends. Germline V gene lookup returns CDR1 SGHDN and CDR2 FVKESK. CDR3 bases: TGTGCCAGCAGCCAAGATTACGGGACTGGCTACACCTTC. Translation gives CASSQDYGTGYTF.

The chain combines TRBV6-5 with TRBJ1-5; D gene uncertain. Per the germline V gene, CDR1 is MNHEY and CDR2 is SVGAGI. The V gene lost 6 bases and the J gene lost 7 bases, with 13 bases spanning the gap. This CDR3 is built from 13 residues. CDR3 nucleotide sequence: TGTGCCAGCAGCCGTAGGACGGCCCAGCCCCAGCATTTT. It yields the protein CASSRRTAQPQHF.

V and J are TRBV19 and TRBJ1-5, with 9 nucleotides matching TRBD1. V trimming: 8 bases; J trimming: 1 base; junction bases outside the gene matches: 6. Germline values: CDR1 LNHDA, CDR2 SQIVND (reference sequence). CDR3 length: 15 residues. The CDR3 DNA is TGTGCCAGTCAAACAGGGGGCCGGAGCAATCAGCCCCAGCATTTT. It encodes CASQTGGRSNQPQHF.

This chain links TRBV18 with TRBJ1-5; D call uncertain. The CDR3 covers 13 residues. Deletions cut 4 bases from V and 7 bases from J, with 11 bases between. The germline gives CDR1 KGHSH, CDR2 LQKENI. CDR3 coding DNA: TGTGCCAGCTCACGAGACCCGGACCAGCCCCAGCATTTT. Translating gives CASSRDPDQPQHF.

This sequence joins TRBV2 and TRBJ1-5; weak D call: TRBD1 (5 bases). This CDR3 contains 15 residues. Germline V gene lookup returns CDR1 SNHLY and CDR2 FYNNEI. Trimming shortened V by 0 bases and J by 7 bases, and 13 bases separated the two germline ends. CDR3 in amino acids: CASSEALRAAQPQHF. The CDR3 DNA reads as TGTGCCAGCAGTGAAGCGCTCAGGGCAGCGCAGCCCCAGCATTTT.

This clone was counted a single time. V and J are TRBV11-2 and TRBJ2-5, with 11 bases identical to TRBD2. J lost 4 bases, V lost 4 bases, and 11 bases had no gene match. Germline V CDR1 and CDR2: SGHAT, FQNNGV. The CDR3 covers 17 residues. The chain's CDR3 is CASSSVRGSGRAETQYF. CDR3 nucleotide sequence: TGTGCCAGCAGCTCCGTGCGAGGTAGCGGGAGGGCAGAGACCCAGTACTTC.

V and J are TRBV3-1 (or the pseudogene TRBV3-2) and TRBJ2-7; TRBD2 aligns across 9 bases. V lost 2 bases, J lost 6 bases, and 2 bases stayed unmatched. This CDR3 comprises 13 residues. The germline V gene encodes CDR1 LGHDT and CDR2 YNNKEL (reference sequence). The CDR3 loop reads CASSQRLAAEQYF. CDR3 DNA: TGTGCCAGCAGCCAACGACTAGCGGCCGAGCAGTACTTC.

The V gene is TRBV30, the J gene TRBJ2-6; D might be TRBD1 or TRBD2, each matching 5 bases. This CDR3 contains 16 residues. The germline V and J ends were trimmed by 0 bases and 1 base, with 10 bases remaining between them. The germline V gene encodes CDR1 GTSNPN and CDR2 SVGIG (reference sequence). CDR3 loop: CAWSVLGPSGANVLTF. The CDR3 coding sequence is TGTGCCTGGAGTGTATTGGGACCGTCTGGGGCCAACGTCCTGACTTTC.

This clone was seen just once. The J gene is TRBJ2-6, the V gene TRBV11-2; D remains unclear. V gave up 8 bases and J gave up 0 bases, with 11 bases separating them. The length of the CDR3 is 15 residues. CDR1 and CDR2 (germline): SGHAT, FQNNGV. In DNA, the CDR3 is TGTGCCAGCGACCTCCTGGGCTCTGGGGCCAACGTCCTGACTTTC. Translation gives CASDLLGSGANVLTF. The complete variable domain, with remaining parts taken from reference TRBV11-2 and TRBJ2-6, reads EAGVAQSPRYKIIEKRQSVAFWCNPISGHATLYWYQQILGQGPKLLIQFQNNGVVDDSQLPKDRFSAERLKGVDSTLKIQPAKLEDSAVYLCASDLLGSGANVLTFGAGSRLTVL.

The chain is built from TRBV7-9 and TRBJ1-1; D not certain. Trimming pared 1 base from V and 0 bases from J, leaving 9 bases between. This CDR3 contains 15 residues. Germline-derived CDR1 and CDR2 are SEHNR and FQNEAQ (reference sequence). In nucleotides, the CDR3 is TGTGCCAGCAGCTTAGTTGCGGGTTTGAACACTGAAGCTTTCTTT. This encodes CASSLVAGLNTEAFF.

This chain connects TRBV6-6 to TRBJ1-5; 9 bases align to TRBD1. The V and J ends lost 8 bases and 6 bases, in that order; junction bases with no gene match: 8. Germline values: CDR1 MNHNY, CDR2 SVGAGI (reference sequence). The CDR3 extends over 14 amino acids. The CDR3 loop is CASVIQGAGQPQHF. The CDR3 region has the DNA TGTGCCAGCGTTATACAGGGGGCGGGTCAGCCCCAGCATTTT.

The chain employs TRBV19 and TRBJ1-4; D might be TRBD1 (5 bases). This CDR3 region has 16 residues. The germline V gene encodes CDR1 LNHDA and CDR2 SQIVND (reference sequence). V shed 8 bases and J shed 0 bases, with 16 bases lying between them. CDR3 bases: TGTGCCAGTCGGGAACAGGACATAGCAACTAATGAAAAACTGTTTTTT. This gives the protein CASREQDIATNEKLFF. The full variable domain, with the rest looked up from reference TRBV19 and TRBJ1-4, is DGGITQSPKYLFRKEGQNVTLSCEQNLNHDAMYWYRQDPGQGLRLIYYSQIVNDFQKGDIAEGYSVSREKKESFPLTVTSAQKNPTAFYLCASREQDIATNEKLFFGSGTQLSVL.

The V gene is TRBV28, the J gene TRBJ2-5, with D possibly matching TRBD2 (6 bases). Per germline, CDR1 MDHEN and CDR2 SYDVKM. The CDR3 has 14 residues. V was trimmed by 5 bases and J by 5 bases, leaving 15 bases between them. In nucleotides, the CDR3 is TGTGCCAGCAGTCCCCGTCTAGGAGGGGAGACCCAGTACTTC. Amino acids: CASSPRLGGETQYF.

V and J are TRBV10-3 and TRBJ2-1; 11 bases fit TRBD1. Germline assignment: CDR1 ENHRY and CDR2 SYGVKD. The junction had 24 bases not matched to a gene; V was cut back by 5 bases and J by 6 bases. The CDR3 loop spans 21 amino acids. This chain's CDR3 is CAISFSYGQGAASGSRNEQFF. For the CDR3, the DNA is TGTGCCATCAGTTTTTCTTACGGACAGGGGGCTGCCAGCGGGAGTCGCAATGAGCAGTTCTTC.

The chain joins TRBV5-8 to TRBJ1-5; a weak D match, TRBD1 (5 bases). Trimming pared 4 bases from V and 1 base from J, leaving 12 bases between. This CDR3 comprises 15 residues. The germline CDR1 and CDR2 sequences are SGHTS and YDEGEE. The CDR3 spells CASSPWGRSNQPQHF. CDR3 sequence (DNA): TGTGCCAGCAGCCCCTGGGGCAGAAGCAATCAGCCCCAGCATTTT. The whole variable domain, remainder taken from reference TRBV5-8 and TRBJ1-5, is EAGVTQSPTHLIKTRGQQATLRCSPISGHTSVYWYQQALGLGLQFLLWYDEGEERNRGNFPPRFSGRQFPNYSSELNVNALELEDSALYLCASSPWGRSNQPQHFGDGTRLSIL.

This clone was observed a few times. The CDR3 DNA follows: TGCGCCAGCAGTTCTGTCGACCGCTCGTACCAAGAGACCCAGTACTTC. It codes for CASSSVDRSYQETQYF. The chain links TRBV5-1 to TRBJ2-5; D call uncertain. The germline V gene has CDR1 SGHRS and CDR2 YFSETQ. V was trimmed by 5 bases and J by 0 bases, leaving 17 bases between them. The CDR3 runs 16 residues.